This T cell receptor beta chain was captured in a study of T cell repertoires in cytomegalovirus infection. Points from the study as a whole: CMV-specific HLA-C-restricted TCR beta clonotypes dominated the ex vivo response.

This clonotype was detected a few times. Its target is not known. Trimming at V came to 5 bases and at J to 6 bases, leaving 15 bases not matched to a gene. From germline, CDR1 is DFQATT and CDR2 SNEGSKA (reference sequence). The CDR3 has 15 residues. TCRdb re-analysed the reads in MiXCR, keeping a single row per CDR3 protein. This sample carries about 440,000 distinct CDR3 sequences, 25% to 40% of them seen once, and the ten largest clones take roughly 15%. This TCR was sampled from a human donor in good health (CMV status not recorded). Some clones in this sample may be carry-over from other donors' samples. The chain carries TRBV20-1 and TRBJ1-1, with 7 bases fitting TRBD1. Sequencing input: PBMCs. CDR3 residues: CSASGQPLWGAEAFF. CDR3 nucleotide sequence: TGCAGTGCTTCGGGACAGCCCCTCTGGGGGGCTGAAGCTTTCTTT.